This entry lists 9 T cell receptor beta chains sequenced from one sample in a study of vaccination effects on CD4 cells after COVID-19 (dated by TCRdb to between 2021 and 2023). After less than eleven days of culture, CD4+ T cells were isolated with the EasySep CD4+ T cell isolation kit. The antigens for these receptors are not known. Receptor amplification or capture employed the immunoSEQ multiplex PCR assay. The table comes from immuneACCESS by way of TCRdb, which keeps in-frame sequences with V and J called. Part of the clones is missing from these tables; in studies checked, under half for an unresolved V gene and the rest for unknown reasons. Recorded for this sample are about 70,000 clones; 60% to 80% of them occurred a single time. Around 2.1% of the sample belongs to the ten largest clones. Here the sequenced sample was CD4+ T cells from PBMCs cultured without peptide, taken before COVID-19 vaccination. Receptors were obtained from a human donor who received a COVID-19 vaccine.

The gene calls are TRBV5-1 and TRBJ2-5; a weak D match, TRBD1 (5 bases). Trimming cost V 9 bases and J 2 bases, with 14 bases left between them. The CDR3 extends over 13 amino acids. From germline, CDR1 is SGHRS and CDR2 YFSETQ. CDR3 in amino acids: CATARDWQETQYF. The CDR3 DNA follows: TGCGCCACCGCCAGGGATTGGCAAGAGACCCAGTACTTC.

The rearrangement joins TRBV5-1 to TRBJ1-4; D ambiguous. V lost 0 bases and J lost 4, with 7 bases in between. The CDR3 covers 14 residues. CDR1 is SGHRS, CDR2 YFSETQ, per germline. The CDR3 nucleotides read TGCGCCAGCAGCTTGGAACCGAGTAATGAAAAACTGTTTTTT. It is translated as CASSLEPSNEKLFF.

The rearrangement links TRBV2 to TRBJ2-5, with TRBD2 matching over 9 bases. Per the germline V gene, CDR1 is SNHLY and CDR2 is FYNNEI. V trimming: 5 bases; J trimming: 4 bases; junction bases outside the gene matches: 8. This CDR3 region has 15 residues. CDR3 bases: TGTGCCAGCAGTCCAGGACCGACTAGCGGAGAGACCCAGTACTTC. Protein: CASSPGPTSGETQYF.

The CDR3 region has the DNA TGTGCCAGCAGCCAAGGGGGGGGCACAGATACGCAGTATTTT. Translation gives CASSQGGGTDTQYF. The rearrangement uses TRBV3-1 (or the pseudogene TRBV3-2) and TRBJ2-3; D might be TRBD2 (6 bases). Trimming removed 1 base from V and 1 base from J, with 6 bases in between. The CDR3 totals 14 residues. CDR1 LGHDT and CDR2 YNNKEL come from the germline V gene (reference sequence).

This clone appeared a single time. V and J are TRBV20-1 and TRBJ2-1, with 11 bases identical to TRBD2. The CDR3 runs 15 residues. Germline CDR1 and CDR2: DFQATT and SNEGSKA (reference sequence). J lost 4 bases, V lost 3 bases, and 5 bases had no gene match. CDR3 residues: CSASVAGGRYNEQFF. In DNA, the CDR3 is TGCAGTGCTAGTGTAGCGGGGGGGCGATACAATGAGCAGTTCTTC.

This clone has only one observation. The genes are TRBV24-1 and TRBJ1-4; D possibly corresponds to TRBD1 (6 bases). With 9 bases removed from V and 3 bases from J, the gap between germline ends came to 13 bases. This CDR3 contains 14 residues. Looked up from germline, CDR1 is KGHDR and CDR2 is SFDVKD. The CDR3 sequence: CATGDGGPNEKLFF. CDR3 DNA sequence: TGTGCCACCGGCGATGGGGGGCCTAATGAAAAACTGTTTTTT.

The gene calls are TRBV2 and TRBJ1-3; D may be TRBD1 (5 bases). CDR1 and CDR2 (germline): SNHLY, FYNNEI. The CDR3 covers 14 residues. The V and J ends lost 4 bases and 7 bases respectively, with 14 bases between them. The CDR3 spells CASSVPGTVNTIYF. The DNA for the CDR3 is TGTGCCAGCAGTGTACCCGGGACGGTGAACACCATATATTTT.

The V gene is TRBV5-4, the J gene TRBJ1-2; weak D call: TRBD1 (5 bases). This CDR3 has 13 amino acids. Germline CDR1 and CDR2: SGHNT and YYREEE (reference sequence). V was shortened by 4 bases and J by 7 bases, with 14 bases between the two germline ends. CDR3 in DNA: TGTGCCAGCAGCCCCGATTGGGGGGGTGGCTACACCTTC. It translates to CASSPDWGGGYTF.

The chain recombines TRBV6-2 or TRBV6-3 with TRBJ2-1; TRBD2 agrees at 9 bases. V lost 2 bases to trimming and J lost 10 bases; unmatched junction nucleotides: 18. In germline, CDR1 is MNHEY, CDR2 SVGEGT. This CDR3 is 18 amino acids long. The CDR3, as DNA: TGTGCCAGCAGTTACAGGCAGGCTAAAGGCGGGGGGGCGCGGGAGCAGTTCTTC. It translates to CASSYRQAKGGGAREQFF.